This T cell receptor beta chain was recovered during a study of cytomegalovirus exposure and HLA in healthy donors. The study, taken as a whole, reports: Data from an earlier analysis indicated that most TCR beta V segments were productive either about 87% or about 30% of the time. The study flagged about 150 TCR beta chains as cytomegalovirus-associated.

At collection, donors were nominally healthy, but unrecorded immune exposures were probable. PCR was performed using 60 Vbeta and 13 Jbeta primers. Assay: immunoSEQ multiplex PCR; the TCRdb copy retains only in-frame clones and omits some. The sample shows roughly 54,000 clones, around three quarters of them seen only once. In its sample, this clone was seen once. Its antigen is unknown. This CDR3 is built from 14 residues. CDR1 SGHTA and CDR2 FQGNSA come from the germline V gene. V was cut by 0 bases and J by 2 bases, with 7 bases left in between. This chain connects TRBV7-2 to TRBJ1-2; D is undetermined. The TCR was taken from a woman aged 55-70 years in good health and CMV-seropositive. Sequencing input: PBMCs. The CDR3 loop reads CASSLAAQNYGYTF. The DNA for the CDR3 is TGTGCCAGCAGCTTAGCGGCACAGAACTATGGCTACACCTTC.